This TCR beta chain was obtained from a study of blood T cell repertoires in COVID-19. As for the study in general: The samples span acute and convalescent COVID-19 from the United States, Italy and Spain.

Only in-frame clones appear in the TCRdb table, and some are missing; sequencing was by immunoSEQ multiplex PCR. There are some 180,000 clones in the sample; 75% to 95% occur only once, and 0.53% lies in the top ten. Losses at the gene ends were 5 bases for V and 6 bases for J; bases not matched to a gene: 9. The CDR3 loop spans 15 amino acids. Germline V CDR1 and CDR2: MNHEY, SMNVEV (reference sequence). This receptor was obtained from a man aged 50 or older with acute or convalescent COVID-19. The sequencing input was peripheral blood. The chain joins TRBV27 to TRBJ1-2; TRBD1 agrees at 10 bases. In DNA form, the CDR3 reads TGTGCCAGCAGTCTCCGGGGGACAGGGGACCATGGCTACACCTTC. Translated: CASSLRGTGDHGYTF.